The clone carrying this TCR beta chain was seen at least ten times. The source of the blood RNA was unsorted whole blood, and germline DNA was extracted as well. HBV chronically infected the treatment-naive patients. In germline, CDR1 is SGHAT, CDR2 FQNNGV. Trimming pared 3 bases from V and 7 bases from J, leaving 16 bases between. The CDR3 totals 15 residues. These data come from a study of tumor-infiltrating lymphocytes in primary liver carcinoma. Total RNA (approximately 500 ng) served as template for TCR beta cDNA synthesis primed by a constant-region primer. TCR beta libraries came from three nested multiplex PCR rounds using slightly modified ARM-PCR. Two initial PCR rounds of about 10 cycles each paired TRBV1-TRBV30 forward primers with a C-beta reverse primer. TCRdb re-analysed the multiplex PCR reads in MiXCR, keeping a single row per CDR3 protein. Here the sample spans around 330,000 distinct CDR3 sequences, approximately 60% being singletons.

The sequencing sample was made of peripheral blood. The gene calls are TRBV11-2 and TRBJ1-5; tentative D call: TRBD1 (6 bases). This TCR was sampled from a man aged 40-49 years with primary liver carcinoma and hepatitis B virus infection. The CDR3 loop reads CASSLTTGTGQPQHF. Here the CDR3 DNA reads TGTGCCAGCAGCTTGACCACAGGGACGGGGCAGCCCCAGCATTTT.